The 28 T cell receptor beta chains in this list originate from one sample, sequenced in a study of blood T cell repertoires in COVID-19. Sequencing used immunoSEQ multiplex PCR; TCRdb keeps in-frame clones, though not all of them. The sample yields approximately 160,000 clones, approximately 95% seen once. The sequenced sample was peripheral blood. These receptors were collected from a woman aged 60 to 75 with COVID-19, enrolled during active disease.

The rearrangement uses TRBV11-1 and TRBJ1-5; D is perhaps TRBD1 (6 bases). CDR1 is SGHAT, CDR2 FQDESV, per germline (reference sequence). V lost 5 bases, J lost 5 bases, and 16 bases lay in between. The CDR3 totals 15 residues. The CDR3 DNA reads TGTGCCAGCAGCCTAGGTACGGGGGGCCATCAGCCCCAGCATTTT. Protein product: CASSLGTGGHQPQHF.

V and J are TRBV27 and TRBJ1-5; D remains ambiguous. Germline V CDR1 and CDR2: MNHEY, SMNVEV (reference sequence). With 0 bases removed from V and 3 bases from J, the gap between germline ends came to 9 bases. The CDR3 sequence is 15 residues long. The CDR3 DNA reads TGTGCCAGCAGTTTATCCTCCAGGATCAATCAGCCCCAGCATTTT. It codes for CASSLSSRINQPQHF.

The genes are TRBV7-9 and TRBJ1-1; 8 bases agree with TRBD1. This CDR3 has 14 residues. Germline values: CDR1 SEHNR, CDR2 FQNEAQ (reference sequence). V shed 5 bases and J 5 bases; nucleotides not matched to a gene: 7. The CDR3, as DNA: TGTGCCAGCAGCCACAGGGGGGCCGGGACTGAAGCTTTCTTT. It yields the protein CASSHRGAGTEAFF.

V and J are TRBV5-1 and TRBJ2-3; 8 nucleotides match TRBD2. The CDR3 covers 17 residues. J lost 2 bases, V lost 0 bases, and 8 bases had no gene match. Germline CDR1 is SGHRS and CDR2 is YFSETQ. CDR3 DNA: TGCGCCAGCAGCTTGGGTCACGGGGGGGCCGCCACAGATACGCAGTATTTT. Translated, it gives CASSLGHGGAATDTQYF.

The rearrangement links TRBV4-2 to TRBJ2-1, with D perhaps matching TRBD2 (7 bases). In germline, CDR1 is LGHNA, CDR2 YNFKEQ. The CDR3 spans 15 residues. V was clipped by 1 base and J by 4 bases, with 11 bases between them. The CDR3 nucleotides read TGTGCCAGCAGCCAAGGAAGGGGGGGGTACAATGAGCAGTTCTTC. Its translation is CASSQGRGGYNEQFF.

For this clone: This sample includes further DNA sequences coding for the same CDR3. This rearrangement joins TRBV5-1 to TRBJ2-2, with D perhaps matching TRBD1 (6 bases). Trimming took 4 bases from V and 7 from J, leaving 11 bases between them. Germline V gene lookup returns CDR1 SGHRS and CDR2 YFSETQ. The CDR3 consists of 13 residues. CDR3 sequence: CASSLAGVGELFF. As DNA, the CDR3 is TGCGCCAGCAGCCTCGCAGGGGTCGGGGAGCTGTTTTTT.

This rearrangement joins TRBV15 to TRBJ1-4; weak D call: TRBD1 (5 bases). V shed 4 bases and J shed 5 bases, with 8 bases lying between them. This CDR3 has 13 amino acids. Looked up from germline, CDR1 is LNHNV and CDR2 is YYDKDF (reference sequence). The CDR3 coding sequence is TGTGCCACCAGCATCAACAGGAATGAAAAACTGTTTTTT. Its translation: CATSINRNEKLFF.

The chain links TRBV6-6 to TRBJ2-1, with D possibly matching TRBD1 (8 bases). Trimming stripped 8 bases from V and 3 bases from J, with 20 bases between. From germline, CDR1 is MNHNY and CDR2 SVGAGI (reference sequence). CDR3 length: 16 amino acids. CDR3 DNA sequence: TGTGCCAGCCTAGGGACCACAGGGGGGGTCTACAATGAGCAGTTCTTC. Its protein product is CASLGTTGGVYNEQFF.

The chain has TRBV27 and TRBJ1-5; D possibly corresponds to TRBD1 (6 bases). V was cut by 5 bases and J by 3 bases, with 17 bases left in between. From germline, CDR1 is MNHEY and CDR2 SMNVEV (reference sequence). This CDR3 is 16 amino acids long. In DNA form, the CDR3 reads TGTGCCAGCAGTATGAAACAGGGCCTCCCCAATCAGCCCCAGCATTTT. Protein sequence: CASSMKQGLPNQPQHF.

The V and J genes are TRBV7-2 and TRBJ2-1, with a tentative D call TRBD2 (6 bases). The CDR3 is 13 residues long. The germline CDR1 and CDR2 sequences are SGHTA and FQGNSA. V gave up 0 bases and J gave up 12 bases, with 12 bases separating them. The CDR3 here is CASSLAPWRGQFF. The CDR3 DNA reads TGTGCCAGCAGCTTAGCCCCATGGCGGGGGCAGTTCTTC. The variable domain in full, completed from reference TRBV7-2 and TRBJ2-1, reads GAGVSQSPSNKVTEKGKDVELRCDPISGHTALYWYRQSLGQGLEFLIYFQGNSAPDKSGLPSDRFSAERTGGSVSTLTIQRTQQEDSAVYLCASSLAPWRGQFFGPGTRLTVL.

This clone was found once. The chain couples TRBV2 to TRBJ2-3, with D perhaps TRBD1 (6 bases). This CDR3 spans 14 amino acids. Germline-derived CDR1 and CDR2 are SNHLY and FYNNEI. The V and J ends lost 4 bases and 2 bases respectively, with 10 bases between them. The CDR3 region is CASSVQGYTDTQYF. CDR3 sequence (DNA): TGTGCCAGCAGTGTGCAGGGGTACACAGATACGCAGTATTTT. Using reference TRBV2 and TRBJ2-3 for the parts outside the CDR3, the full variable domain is EPEVTQTPSHQVTQMGQEVILRCVPISNHLYFYWYRQILGQKVEFLVSFYNNEISEKSEIFDDQFSVERPDGSNFTLKIRSTKLEDSAMYFCASSVQGYTDTQYFGPGTRLTVL.

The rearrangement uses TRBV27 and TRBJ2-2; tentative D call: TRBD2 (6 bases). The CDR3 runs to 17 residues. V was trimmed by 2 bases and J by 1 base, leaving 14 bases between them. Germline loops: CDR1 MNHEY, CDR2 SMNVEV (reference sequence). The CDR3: CASSLGRGGWNTGELFF. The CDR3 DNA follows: TGTGCCAGCAGTTTAGGGCGGGGAGGTTGGAACACCGGGGAGCTGTTTTTT.

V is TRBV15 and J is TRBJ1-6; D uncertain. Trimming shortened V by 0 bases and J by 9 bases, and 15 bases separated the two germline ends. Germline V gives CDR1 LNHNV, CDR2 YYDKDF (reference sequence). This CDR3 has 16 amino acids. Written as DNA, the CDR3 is TGTGCCACCAGCAGAGAGGTGGCAAGGGAGGGTTCACCCCTCCACTTT. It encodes CATSREVAREGSPLHF.

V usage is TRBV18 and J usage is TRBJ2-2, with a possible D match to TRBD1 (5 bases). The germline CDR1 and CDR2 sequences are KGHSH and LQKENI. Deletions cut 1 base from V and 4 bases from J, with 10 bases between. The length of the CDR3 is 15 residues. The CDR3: CASSPLVRATGELFF. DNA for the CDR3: TGTGCCAGCTCACCACTGGTCAGGGCCACCGGGGAGCTGTTTTTT.

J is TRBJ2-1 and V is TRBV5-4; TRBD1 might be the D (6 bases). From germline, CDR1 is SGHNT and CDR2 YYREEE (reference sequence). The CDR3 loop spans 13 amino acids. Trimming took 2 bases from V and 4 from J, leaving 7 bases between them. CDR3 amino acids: CASSLGQYNEQFF. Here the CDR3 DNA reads TGTGCCAGCAGCTTAGGACAGTACAATGAGCAGTTCTTC.

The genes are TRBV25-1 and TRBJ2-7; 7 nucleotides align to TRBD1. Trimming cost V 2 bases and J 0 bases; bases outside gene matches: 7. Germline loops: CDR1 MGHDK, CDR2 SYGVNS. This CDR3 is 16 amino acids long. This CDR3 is CASSERDSDTSYEQYF. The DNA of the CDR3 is TGTGCCAGCAGTGAAAGGGACAGCGATACCTCCTACGAGCAGTACTTC.

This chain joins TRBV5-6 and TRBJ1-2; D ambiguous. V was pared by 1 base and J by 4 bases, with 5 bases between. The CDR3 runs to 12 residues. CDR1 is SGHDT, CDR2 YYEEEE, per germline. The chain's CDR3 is CASSLSSYGYTF. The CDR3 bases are TGTGCCAGCAGCTTGTCCAGCTATGGCTACACCTTC.

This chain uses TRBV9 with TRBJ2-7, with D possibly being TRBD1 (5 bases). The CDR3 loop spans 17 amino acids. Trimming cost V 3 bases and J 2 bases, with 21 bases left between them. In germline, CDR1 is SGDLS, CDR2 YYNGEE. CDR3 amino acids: CASSAAQGAYGPYEQYF. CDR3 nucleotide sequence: TGTGCCAGCAGCGCGGCGCAAGGGGCGTATGGGCCCTACGAGCAGTACTTC. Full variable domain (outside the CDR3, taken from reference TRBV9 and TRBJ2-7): DSGVTQTPKHLITATGQRVTLRCSPRSGDLSVYWYQQSLDQGLQFLIQYYNGEERAKGNILERFSAQQFPDLHSELNLSSLELGDSALYFCASSAAQGAYGPYEQYFGPGTRLTVT.

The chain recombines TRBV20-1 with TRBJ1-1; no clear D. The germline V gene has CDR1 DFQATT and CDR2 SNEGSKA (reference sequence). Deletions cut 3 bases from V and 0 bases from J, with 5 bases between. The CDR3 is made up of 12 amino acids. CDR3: CSASAMNTEAFF. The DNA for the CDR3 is TGCAGTGCTAGTGCCATGAACACTGAAGCTTTCTTT.

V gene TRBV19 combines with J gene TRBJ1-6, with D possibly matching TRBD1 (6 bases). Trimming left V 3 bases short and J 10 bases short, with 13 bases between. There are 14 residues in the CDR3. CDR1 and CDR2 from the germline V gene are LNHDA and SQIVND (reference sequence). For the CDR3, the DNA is TGTGCCAGTAGTATGGGGGGGGCAGGGTCACCCCTCCACTTT. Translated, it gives CASSMGGAGSPLHF.

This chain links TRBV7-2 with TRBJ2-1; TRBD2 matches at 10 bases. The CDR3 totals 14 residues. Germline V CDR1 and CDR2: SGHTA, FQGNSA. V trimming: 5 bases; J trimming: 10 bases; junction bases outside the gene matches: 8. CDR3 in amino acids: CASSAGLAVFEQFF. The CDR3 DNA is TGTGCCAGCAGCGCCGGACTAGCGGTATTCGAGCAGTTCTTC.

CDR3 in amino acids: CASSRRTGVTEAFF. The CDR3 coding sequence is TGTGCCAGTAGTCGAAGGACAGGGGTTACTGAAGCTTTCTTT. The V call is TRBV19, the J call TRBJ1-1; TRBD1 matches 9 bases. CDR1 is LNHDA and CDR2 is SQIVND in the germline V gene (reference sequence). This CDR3 spans 14 amino acids. Trimming cost V 5 bases and J 5 bases; bases outside gene matches: 6.

As DNA, the CDR3 is TGTGCCAGCTCACCAGCAGACTCCTACGAGCAGTACTTC. Encoded protein: CASSPADSYEQYF. This chain links TRBV18 with TRBJ2-7; D unclear. In germline, CDR1 is KGHSH, CDR2 LQKENI. The CDR3 is 13 amino acids. Trimming cost V 2 bases and J 0 bases, with 5 bases left between them.

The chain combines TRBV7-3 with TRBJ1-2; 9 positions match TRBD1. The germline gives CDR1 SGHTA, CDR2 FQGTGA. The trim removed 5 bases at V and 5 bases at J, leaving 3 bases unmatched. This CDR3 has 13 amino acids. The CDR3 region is CASSAGTGYGYTF. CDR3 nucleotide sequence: TGTGCCAGCAGCGCCGGGACAGGGTATGGCTACACCTTC.

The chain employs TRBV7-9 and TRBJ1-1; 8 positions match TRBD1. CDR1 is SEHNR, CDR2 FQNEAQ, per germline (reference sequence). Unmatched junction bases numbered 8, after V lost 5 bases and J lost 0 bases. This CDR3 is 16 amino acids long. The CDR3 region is CASSKYRDRMNTEAFF. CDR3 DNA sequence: TGTGCCAGCAGCAAATACCGGGACAGGATGAACACTGAAGCTTTCTTT.

In DNA, the CDR3 is TGTGCCAGCAGCTTAGATGAGGGGGCGACGGCTTATAGCAATCAGCCCCAGCATTTT. Protein product: CASSLDEGATAYSNQPQHF. The chain uses TRBV11-2 and TRBJ1-5; 7 bases line up with TRBD1. V gave up 0 bases and J gave up 0 bases; unmatched junction bases: 11. The CDR3 is 19 residues long. The germline V gene encodes CDR1 SGHAT and CDR2 FQNNGV.

In nucleotides, the CDR3 is TGTGCCAGCAGTGACCTCAGGGGCGGGCCCCAGCATTTT. Amino acid sequence: CASSDLRGGPQHF. The chain joins TRBV6-4 to TRBJ1-5, with D possibly matching TRBD1 (6 bases). The germline CDR1 and CDR2 sequences are MRHNA and SNTAGT. The CDR3 loop spans 13 amino acids. The V and J ends lost 2 bases and 9 bases respectively, with 11 bases between them.

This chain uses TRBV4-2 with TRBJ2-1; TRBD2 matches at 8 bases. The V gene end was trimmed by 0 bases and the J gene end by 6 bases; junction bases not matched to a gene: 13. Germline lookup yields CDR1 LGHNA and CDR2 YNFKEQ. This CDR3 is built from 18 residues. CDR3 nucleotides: TGTGCCAGCAGCCAAGATCCTCATGGGCGGGGGGAAACCAATGAGCAGTTCTTC. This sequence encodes CASSQDPHGRGETNEQFF.